This T cell receptor beta chain derives from a study of T-cell reconstitution after alpha-beta-depleted transplantation in children. TCRbeta library construction was performed incorporating unique molecular identifiers. Each CDR3 protein gets one entry after TCRdb re-called the PCR reads with MiXCR. This sample has about 200,000 distinct CDR3 sequences, with approximately 7% found just once. In this sample, this clonotype turned up many times. Germline values: CDR1 SQVTM, CDR2 ANQGSEA. Deletions cut 7 bases from V and 5 bases from J, with 26 bases between. This CDR3 region has 16 residues. The V and J genes are TRBV29-1 and TRBJ1-2, with D perhaps matching TRBD1 (6 bases). The sequences come from PBMCs, collected before TCRalphabeta/CD19-depleted stem cell transplant. This TCR was recovered from a boy younger than 10 with acute lymphoblastic leukemia, due to receive a stem cell transplant. The chain's CDR3 is CSALLIRQDGLYGYTF. CDR3 bases: TGCAGCGCTCTCCTCATAAGACAGGATGGGTTATATGGCTACACCTTC.